Sequencing of this T cell receptor beta chain was carried out in a study of blood T cell repertoires in COVID-19. Overall study: Acute-phase and convalescent COVID-19 samples originated in the United States, Italy and Spain. Sources were T cells, B-cell-depleted T cells, or PBMCs; the material itself was cDNA or gDNA.

This CDR3 is 13 amino acids long. Trimming removed 5 bases from V and 7 bases from J, with 14 bases in between. Germline V lookup: CDR1 MNHEY, CDR2 SVGAGI. Method: immunoSEQ multiplex PCR; TCRdb's copy keeps in-frame clones and lacks some. Among about 270,000 clones listed, around 87% were seen once. Participants spanned ages roughly 18 to 90 years and resided in over 20 US areas. In Cohort 3, a recovered donor had either two negative PCRs, clearance, or symptom resolution. This rearrangement joins TRBV6-5 to TRBJ1-1, with no clear D. Material: PBMCs or T cells enriched from blood (not recorded which). This receptor was obtained from a woman between 18 and 30 years old who had recovered from COVID-19. CDR3 protein: CASSPPGGGEAFF. The DNA for the CDR3 is TGTGCCAGCAGTCCCCCCGGTGGCGGTGAAGCTTTCTTT.